A selection of T cell receptor beta chains follows, all from one sample in a study of tumor-infiltrating lymphocytes in primary liver carcinoma. MiXCR, run by TCRdb on the multiplex PCR reads, gives a single entry per CDR3 protein. This table has roughly 100,000 distinct CDR3 sequences, 55% to 75% appearing once. The sample comprised liver tumor tissue from sampling region 5. The receptor source for this set is a woman in her fifties or sixties with primary liver carcinoma and hepatitis B virus infection. CDR3s leave out the opening cysteine and the closing phenylalanine or tryptophan. A D gene is named only where the DNA matches it firmly.

TRBV10-3	TRBD2	TRBJ2-7	VISTKPGLAGNGQY
TRBV10-2	TRBD2	TRBJ2-1	ASPFGGGRGYNEQL
TRBV6-1	-	TRBJ2-3	ASWGSSGADTQY
TRBV11-3	TRBD1	TRBJ1-1	VGSRLDRGLAF
TRBV14	-	TRBJ2-5	ASSFRPETQY
TRBV5-1	TRBD2	TRBJ2-1	ASRDFRRTSGRNEQF
TRBV6-6	-	TRBJ1-2	ASSYSSRRIGYGYT
TRBV4-2	-	TRBJ2-7	ASSQAGRDYEQY
TRBV10-3	TRBD1	TRBJ1-2	AISESGTGSNYGYT
TRBV5-5	TRBD1	TRBJ2-6	ASSFRRDRVSGANVLT
TRBV5-5	-	TRBJ1-4	VSREGLWEKLF
TRBV28	-	TRBJ2-5	AGNPPGTYGAETQY
TRBV12-3/TRBV12-4	-	TRBJ1-5	TNSLTGVGGNQPQH
TRBV7-9	-	TRBJ2-7	ASSSIHEQY
TRBV29-1	-	TRBJ1-5	SVGRGYNQPQH
TRBV6-1	-	TRBJ1-4	ASTRGRANVKLF
TRBV11-2	TRBD1	TRBJ2-6	TSNLGGSGANVLT
TRBV12-3/TRBV12-4	TRBD2	TRBJ2-5	ASSPLKAGVGKTETQY
TRBV30	TRBD2	TRBJ2-7	APKETSGIEQY
TRBV11-2	-	TRBJ2-2	ASSPVGRGLVTGELF
TRBV28	TRBD1	TRBJ1-2	ASSSQGASYGGYT
TRBV6-6	TRBD2	TRBJ2-1	VTGTSGIDEQF
TRBV5-1	TRBD1	TRBJ2-7	ASSLVGGIAYEQY